These T cell receptor beta chains were read from a single sample in a study of cytomegalovirus exposure and HLA in healthy donors. The table came from immunoSEQ multiplex PCR; TCRdb's copy has only in-frame clones and leaves some out. The sample gives 110,000 to 150,000 clones, 70% of which show up once; about 2.2% is in the top ten. The sequenced material came from PBMCs. The source is a woman aged 55-69 years in good health and CMV-seropositive. The CDR3 runs from the conserved cysteine through the conserved F or W. Each record gives: D gene, V gene, J gene, clone size, CDR3 DNA, CDR3 protein. The D gene is left open where the match is weak. Clone size is stated in some rows and not others, as once, few, many or a class when expanded.

NA,TRBV25-1,TRBJ2-7,NA,TGTGCCAGCAGTGCTCCAATCCTAGGCTCCTACGAGCAGTACTTC,CASSAPILGSYEQYF
TRBD1,TRBV9,TRBJ1-5,NA,TGTGCCAGCAGCCCGACGGGACAGATCTATCAGCCCCAGCATTTT,CASSPTGQIYQPQHF
TRBD1,TRBV18,TRBJ1-5,NA,TGTGCCAGCTCTCGGGACAGTTCTCAGCCCCAGCATTTT,CASSRDSSQPQHF
NA,TRBV2,TRBJ1-5,NA,TGTGCCAGCAGAACCGGGACACCCGCGATCCAGCATTTT,CASRTGTPAIQHF
NA,TRBV2,TRBJ1-5,NA,TGTGCCAGCAGTGGGGCAGGGGATCAGCCCCAGCATTTT,CASSGAGDQPQHF
NA,TRBV5-1,TRBJ1-2,NA,TGCGCCAGCAGCTTGGAACAGGCTAACTATGGCTACACCTTC,CASSLEQANYGYTF
TRBD2,TRBV28,TRBJ2-7,NA,TGTGCCAGCAGTTTCGAGGGCGGGGGGACCTACGAGCAGTACTTC,CASSFEGGGTYEQYF
NA,TRBV27,TRBJ1-6,NA,TGTGCCAGCAGTTTAGCCGGCTCCTATAATTCACCCCTCCACTTT,CASSLAGSYNSPLHF
NA,TRBV18,TRBJ2-1,NA,TGTGCCAGCTCATGGGTTCAGGGCTCCTACAATGAGCAGTTCTTC,CASSWVQGSYNEQFF
TRBD2,TRBV4-2,TRBJ2-1,NA,TGTGCCAGCAGCCAAGGTGTCCCCGGGACTAGCGGGAGTAGCTCCTACAATGAGCAGTTCTTC,CASSQGVPGTSGSSSYNEQFF
TRBD2,TRBV2,TRBJ2-1,few,TGTGCCAGCAGTGCGCTAGCGGCCTACAATGAGCAGTTCTTC,CASSALAAYNEQFF
NA,TRBV5-4,TRBJ2-7,few,TGTGCCAGCAGCTTGGCCAGCGGAAACATAATGTTGGAGCAGTACTTC,CASSLASGNIMLEQYF
NA,TRBV5-1,TRBJ2-3,NA,TGCGCCAGCAGCTTGGCCGGGGCGGGAACGAAAGATACGCAGTATTTT,CASSLAGAGTKDTQYF
NA,TRBV10-3,TRBJ2-3,NA,TGTGCCATCAGTGATTTAAGGAGCTACCAAACAGATACGCAGTATTTT,CAISDLRSYQTDTQYF
TRBD2,TRBV19,TRBJ2-7,NA,TGTGCCAGTAGTATACGGCTAGCGGGACGAGAAGAGCAGTACTTC,CASSIRLAGREEQYF
NA,TRBV7-9,TRBJ2-5,once,TGTGCCAGCAGCCCACCCGGGGACTGGGAGACCCAGTACTTC,CASSPPGDWETQYF
NA,TRBV2,TRBJ2-5,NA,TGTGCCAGCAGTCTAAAGACTGGGGAGACCCAGTACTTC,CASSLKTGETQYF
TRBD1,TRBV6-5,TRBJ2-5,NA,TGTGCCAGCAGCCGACAGGGTGAGACCCAGTACTTC,CASSRQGETQYF
NA,TRBV27,TRBJ2-5,once,TGTGCCAGCAGTTTATTCAGGCAAGAGACCCAGTACTTC,CASSLFRQETQYF
TRBD1,TRBV5-6,TRBJ1-6,NA,TGTGCCAGCAGCTTAGGGGGGACAGCCGGGCGGGGTTCACCCCTCCACTTT,CASSLGGTAGRGSPLHF
TRBD1,TRBV9,TRBJ2-5,NA,TGTGCCAGCAGCGTAGGATCAGGGGGCATAGTAGAGACCCAGTACTTC,CASSVGSGGIVETQYF
TRBD1,TRBV5-4,TRBJ2-7,few,TGTGCCAGCAGCATGGGACAGGGGGGCTACGAGCAGTACTTC,CASSMGQGGYEQYF
NA,TRBV2,TRBJ1-1,NA,TGTGCCAGCAGTTTACAGGCCACTGAAGCTTTCTTT,CASSLQATEAFF
TRBD1,TRBV9,TRBJ1-2,NA,TGTGCCAGCAGCCCTCAACAGGGGCGTTATGGCTACACCTTC,CASSPQQGRYGYTF
TRBD1,TRBV11-1,TRBJ2-7,NA,TGTGCCAGCAGCTCAGGGGGCCCCTACGAGCAGTACTTC,CASSSGGPYEQYF
TRBD2,TRBV14,TRBJ2-1,NA,TGTGCCAGCAGCCAAGGGGCTAGCGGGAGATCCGGTGAGCAGTTCTTC,CASSQGASGRSGEQFF
NA,TRBV4-2,TRBJ1-1,NA,TGTGCCAGCAGCGGTTTGGGGGAGGGCACTGAAGCTTTCTTT,CASSGLGEGTEAFF
TRBD1,TRBV7-9,TRBJ1-5,once,TGTGCCAGCACCGGCGACAGGGGAAATAGCAATCAGCCCCAGCATTTT,CASTGDRGNSNQPQHF
NA,TRBV19,TRBJ1-1,few,TGTGCCAGTAGCAAATCGACAGCTGGAGGGAAAGAAGCTTTCTTT,CASSKSTAGGKEAFF
NA,TRBV28,TRBJ2-4,NA,TGTGCCAGCAGTTTAGGAGGGGCCAAAAACATTCAGTACTTC,CASSLGGAKNIQYF
NA,TRBV28,TRBJ2-1,NA,TGTGCCACCGGAGAGTCGGGCAATGAGCAGTTCTTC,CATGESGNEQFF
TRBD2,TRBV5-4,TRBJ2-5,NA,TGTGCCAGCACCTCTGGCCTAGCGGAACAAGAGACCCAGTACTTC,CASTSGLAEQETQYF
NA,TRBV4-1,TRBJ1-5,few,TGCGCCAGCAGCCAAGACAGGGGAAATCAGCCCCAGCATTTT,CASSQDRGNQPQHF
NA,TRBV5-1,TRBJ2-1,few,TGCGCCAGCAGCTTGGTTTCGGGTTTCTACAATGAGCAGTTCTTC,CASSLVSGFYNEQFF
NA,TRBV28,TRBJ1-1,NA,TGTGCCAGCAGTTTACGGGAGGACACTGAAGCTTTCTTT,CASSLREDTEAFF
TRBD2,TRBV5-6,TRBJ2-2,NA,TGTGCCAGCAGCCCCACTAGCGGGAGGGCTTTAGGCACCGGGGAGCTGTTTTTT,CASSPTSGRALGTGELFF
TRBD1,TRBV18,TRBJ2-1,NA,TGTGCCAGCTCGGGACAGGGGATTCGCTACAATGAGCAGTTCTTC,CASSGQGIRYNEQFF
NA,TRBV5-1,TRBJ1-1,NA,TGCGCCAGCAGCTTCGACACCACTGAAGCTTTCTTT,CASSFDTTEAFF
NA,TRBV11-3,TRBJ1-1,NA,TGTGCCAGCAGCTCAAGCGGGGTCAACACTGAAGCTTTCTTT,CASSSSGVNTEAFF
NA,TRBV6-1,TRBJ1-2,NA,TGTGCCAGCAGTGAAGGTAACTTCTATGGCTACACCTTC,CASSEGNFYGYTF
NA,TRBV28,TRBJ1-2,NA,TGTGCCAGCAGTTTGAACTTGGGGGGCTATGGCTACACCTTC,CASSLNLGGYGYTF
NA,TRBV6-1,TRBJ2-4,NA,TGTGCCAGCAGTGAACAGACCAAAAACATTCAGTACTTC,CASSEQTKNIQYF
NA,TRBV15,TRBJ1-2,once,TGTGCCACCAGCAGAGATGGGGCAGGCTCAGCTAACTATGGCTACACCTTC,CATSRDGAGSANYGYTF
NA,TRBV6-5,TRBJ2-7,few,TGTGCCAGCAGTTACTACACGAATGCCTACGAGCAGTACTTC,CASSYYTNAYEQYF
NA,TRBV28,TRBJ1-1,NA,TGTGCCAGCAGTTTCCCAGGGTCGCCCAGGGTTGGTACTGAAGCTTTCTTT,CASSFPGSPRVGTEAFF
NA,TRBV4-1,TRBJ1-1,NA,TGCGCCAGCAGCCCTTTTGGGCAGGGCGACACTGAAGCTTTCTTT,CASSPFGQGDTEAFF
TRBD2,TRBV11-2,TRBJ2-7,NA,TGTGCCAGCAGCCAGCAAATCGGGACTACTTTTTCCTACGAGCAGTACTTC,CASSQQIGTTFSYEQYF
NA,TRBV29-1,TRBJ1-2,NA,TGCAGCGCTATGGAGGGCTATGGCTACACCTTC,CSAMEGYGYTF